This TCR beta chain derives from a study of naive and memory T cell subsets. The beta constant-region primer was an equimolar mix of two oligonucleotides covering TRBC1 and TRBC2. Ligation attached a single-stranded oligonucleotide with a 12-nucleotide UMI and the SP2 primer to the cDNA 3' end. TCRdb analysed the UMI-ligation and nested PCR reads with MiXCR anew, one entry per CDR3 protein. The sample lists 65,000 to 85,000 distinct CDR3 sequences; over 10% were seen once. The V gene's germline CDR1 is SGHNT and CDR2 YENEEA. Trimming took 5 bases from V and 2 from J, leaving 5 bases between them. The CDR3 has 12 amino acids.

This receptor was taken from a human donor in good health. The sequenced material came from central memory CD4+ T cells from blood. The chain links TRBV11-3 to TRBJ2-3; no clear D gene. The CDR3 spells CASSINTDTQYF. CDR3 in DNA: TGTGCCAGCAGCATCAACACAGATACGCAGTATTTT.